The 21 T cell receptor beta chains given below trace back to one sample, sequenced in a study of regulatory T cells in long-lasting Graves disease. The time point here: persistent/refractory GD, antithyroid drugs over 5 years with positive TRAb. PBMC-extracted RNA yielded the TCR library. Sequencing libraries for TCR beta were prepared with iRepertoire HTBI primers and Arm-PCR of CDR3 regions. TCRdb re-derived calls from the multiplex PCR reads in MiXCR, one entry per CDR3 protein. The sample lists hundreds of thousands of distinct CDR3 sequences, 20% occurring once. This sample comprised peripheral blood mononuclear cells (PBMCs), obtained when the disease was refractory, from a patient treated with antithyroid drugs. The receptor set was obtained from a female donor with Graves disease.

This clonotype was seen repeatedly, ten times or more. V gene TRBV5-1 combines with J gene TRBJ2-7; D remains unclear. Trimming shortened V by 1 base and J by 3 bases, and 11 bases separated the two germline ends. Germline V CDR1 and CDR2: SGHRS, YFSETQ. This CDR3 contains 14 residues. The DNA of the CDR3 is TGCGCCAGCAGCTTGACCCATAGAGGCTACGAGCAGTACTTC. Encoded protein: CASSLTHRGYEQYF.

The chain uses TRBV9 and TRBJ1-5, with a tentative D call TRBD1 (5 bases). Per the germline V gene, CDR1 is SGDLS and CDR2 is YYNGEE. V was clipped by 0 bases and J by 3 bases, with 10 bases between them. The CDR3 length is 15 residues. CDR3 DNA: TGTGCCAGCAGCGTAGACGGGGGAGTCAATCAGCCCCAGCATTTT. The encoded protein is CASSVDGGVNQPQHF. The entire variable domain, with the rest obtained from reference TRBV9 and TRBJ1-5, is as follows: DSGVTQTPKHLITATGQRVTLRCSPRSGDLSVYWYQQSLDQGLQFLIQYYNGEERAKGNILERFSAQQFPDLHSELNLSSLELGDSALYFCASSVDGGVNQPQHFGDGTRLSIL.

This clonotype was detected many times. For the CDR3, the DNA is TGTGCCAGCCAGGGGGACAAAGTAATAGCGGAGACCCAGTACTTC. It translates to CASQGDKVIAETQYF. V is TRBV12-3 or TRBV12-4 and J is TRBJ2-5; TRBD1 matches 7 bases. With 8 bases clipped from V and 5 bases from J, the junction kept 14 bases outside the gene matches. The CDR3 spans 15 residues.

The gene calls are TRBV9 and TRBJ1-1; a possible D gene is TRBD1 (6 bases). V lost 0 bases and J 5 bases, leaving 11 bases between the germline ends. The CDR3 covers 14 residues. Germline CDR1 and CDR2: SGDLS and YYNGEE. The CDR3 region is CASSVASQGTEAFF. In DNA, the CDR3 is TGTGCCAGCAGCGTAGCGAGTCAGGGGACTGAAGCTTTCTTT. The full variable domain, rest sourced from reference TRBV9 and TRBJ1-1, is DSGVTQTPKHLITATGQRVTLRCSPRSGDLSVYWYQQSLDQGLQFLIQYYNGEERAKGNILERFSAQQFPDLHSELNLSSLELGDSALYFCASSVASQGTEAFFGQGTRLTVV.

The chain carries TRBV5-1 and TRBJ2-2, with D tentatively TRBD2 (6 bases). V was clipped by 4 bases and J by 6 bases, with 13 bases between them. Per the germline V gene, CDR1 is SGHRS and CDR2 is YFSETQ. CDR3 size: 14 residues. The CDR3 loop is CASSASGRAGELFF. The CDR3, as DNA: TGCGCCAGCAGCGCGAGCGGGCGCGCCGGGGAGCTGTTTTTT.

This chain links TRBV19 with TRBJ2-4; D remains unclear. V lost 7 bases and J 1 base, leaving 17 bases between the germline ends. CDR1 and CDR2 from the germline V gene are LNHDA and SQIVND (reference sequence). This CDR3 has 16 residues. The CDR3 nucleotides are TGTGCCAGTATGAATATGGATCCCTGGGCCAAAAACATTCAGTACTTC. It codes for CASMNMDPWAKNIQYF.

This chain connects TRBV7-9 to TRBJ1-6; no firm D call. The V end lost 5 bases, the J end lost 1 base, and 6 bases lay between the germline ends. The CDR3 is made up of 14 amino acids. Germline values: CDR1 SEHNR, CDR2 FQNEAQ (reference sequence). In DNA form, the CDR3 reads TGTGCCAGCAGCCCCGTATCCTATAATTCACCCCTCCACTTT. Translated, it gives CASSPVSYNSPLHF.

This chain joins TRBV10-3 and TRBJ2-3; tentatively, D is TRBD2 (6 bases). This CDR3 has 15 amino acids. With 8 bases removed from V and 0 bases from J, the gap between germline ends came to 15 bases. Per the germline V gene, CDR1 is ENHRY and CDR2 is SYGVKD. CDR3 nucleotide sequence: TGTGCCATCCGGTCTAGCGACACTAGCACAGATACGCAGTATTTT. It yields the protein CAIRSSDTSTDTQYF.

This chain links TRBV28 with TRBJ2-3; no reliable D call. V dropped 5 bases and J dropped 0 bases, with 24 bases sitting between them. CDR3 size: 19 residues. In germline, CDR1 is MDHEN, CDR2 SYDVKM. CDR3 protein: CASSSLPGWQAKSTDTQYF. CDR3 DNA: TGTGCCAGCAGTAGCCTGCCCGGATGGCAGGCCAAGAGCACAGATACGCAGTATTTT. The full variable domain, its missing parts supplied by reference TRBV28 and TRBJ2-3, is DVKVTQSSRYLVKRTGEKVFLECVQDMDHENMFWYRQDPGLGLRLIYFSYDVKMKEKGDIPEGYSVSREKKERFSLILESASTNQTSMYLCASSSLPGWQAKSTDTQYFGPGTRLTVL.

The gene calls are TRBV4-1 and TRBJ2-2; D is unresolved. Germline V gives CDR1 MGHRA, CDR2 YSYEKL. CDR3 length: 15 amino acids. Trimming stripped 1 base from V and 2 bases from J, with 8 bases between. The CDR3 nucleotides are TGCGCCAGCAGCCAAGGGGCCCCTAACACCGGGGAGCTGTTTTTT. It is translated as CASSQGAPNTGELFF.

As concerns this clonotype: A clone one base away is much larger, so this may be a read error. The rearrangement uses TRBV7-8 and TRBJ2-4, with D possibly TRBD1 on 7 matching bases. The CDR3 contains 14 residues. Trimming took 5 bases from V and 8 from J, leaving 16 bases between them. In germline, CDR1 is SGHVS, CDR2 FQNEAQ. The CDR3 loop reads CASSLGQEGDIQYF. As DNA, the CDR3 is TGTGCCAGCAGCCTCGGACAGGAGGGGGACATTCAGTACTTC. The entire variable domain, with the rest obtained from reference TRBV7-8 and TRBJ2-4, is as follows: GAGVSQSPRYKVAKRGQDVALRCDPISGHVSLFWYQQALGQGPEFLTYFQNEAQLDKSGLPSDRFFAERPEGSVSTLKIQRTQQEDSAVYLCASSLGQEGDIQYFGAGTRLSVL.

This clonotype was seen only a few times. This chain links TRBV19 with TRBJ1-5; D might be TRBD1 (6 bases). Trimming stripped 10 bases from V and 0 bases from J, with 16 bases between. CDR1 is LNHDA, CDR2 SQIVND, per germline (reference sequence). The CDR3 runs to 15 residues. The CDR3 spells CATVAQGNSNQPQHF. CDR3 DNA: TGTGCCACCGTGGCACAGGGAAATAGCAATCAGCCCCAGCATTTT.

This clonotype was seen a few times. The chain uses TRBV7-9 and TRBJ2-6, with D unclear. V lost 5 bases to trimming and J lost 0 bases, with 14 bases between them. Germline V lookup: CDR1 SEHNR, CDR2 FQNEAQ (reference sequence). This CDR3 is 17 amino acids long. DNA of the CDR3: TGTGCCAGCAGCCTTAAAGGATCGATCTCTGGGGCCAACGTCCTGACTTTC. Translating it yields CASSLKGSISGANVLTF. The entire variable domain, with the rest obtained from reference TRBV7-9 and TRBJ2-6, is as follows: DTGVSQNPRHKITKRGQNVTFRCDPISEHNRLYWYRQTLGQGPEFLTYFQNEAQLEKSRLLSDRFSAERPKGSFSTLEIQRTEQGDSAMYLCASSLKGSISGANVLTFGAGSRLTVL.

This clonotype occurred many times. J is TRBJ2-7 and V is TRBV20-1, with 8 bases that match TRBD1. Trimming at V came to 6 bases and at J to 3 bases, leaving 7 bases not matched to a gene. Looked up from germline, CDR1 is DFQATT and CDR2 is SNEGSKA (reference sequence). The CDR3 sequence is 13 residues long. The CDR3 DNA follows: TGCAGTGCCGATGACAGGGGCAACTACGAGCAGTACTTC. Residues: CSADDRGNYEQYF.

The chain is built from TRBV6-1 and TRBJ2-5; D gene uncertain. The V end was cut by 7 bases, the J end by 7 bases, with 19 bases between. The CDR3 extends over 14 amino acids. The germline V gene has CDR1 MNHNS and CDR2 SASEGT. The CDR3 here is CASKPGPAKGTQYF. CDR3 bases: TGTGCCAGCAAACCCGGGCCGGCGAAAGGGACCCAGTACTTC.

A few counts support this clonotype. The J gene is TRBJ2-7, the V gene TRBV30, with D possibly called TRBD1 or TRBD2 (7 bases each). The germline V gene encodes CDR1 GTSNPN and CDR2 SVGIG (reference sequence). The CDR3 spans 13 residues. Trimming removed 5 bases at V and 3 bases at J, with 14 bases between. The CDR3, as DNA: TGTGCCTGGGCCAGGGGGGGAAGCTACGAGCAGTACTTC. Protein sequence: CAWARGGSYEQYF.

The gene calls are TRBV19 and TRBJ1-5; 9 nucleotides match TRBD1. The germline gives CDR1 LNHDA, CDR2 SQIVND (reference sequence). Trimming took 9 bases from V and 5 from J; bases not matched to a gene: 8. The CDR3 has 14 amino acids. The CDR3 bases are TGTGCCAGCAGAGCCCGGACAGGGGATCAGCCCCAGCATTTT. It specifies CASRARTGDQPQHF.

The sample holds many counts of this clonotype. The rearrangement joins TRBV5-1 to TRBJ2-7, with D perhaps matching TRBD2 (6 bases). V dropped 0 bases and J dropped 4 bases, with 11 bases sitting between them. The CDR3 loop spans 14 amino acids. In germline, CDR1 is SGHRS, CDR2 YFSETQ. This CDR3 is CASSLGTTDYEQYF. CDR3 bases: TGCGCCAGCAGCTTGGGGACTACCGATTACGAGCAGTACTTC.

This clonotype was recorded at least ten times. CDR3 sequence (DNA): TGTGCCTGGAGTCCAGGTATTAGCAATCAGCCCCAGCATTTT. Its translation: CAWSPGISNQPQHF. The chain is built from TRBV30 and TRBJ1-5; no definite D call. The germline CDR1 and CDR2 sequences are GTSNPN and SVGIG (reference sequence). V was cut by 2 bases and J by 0 bases, with 8 bases left in between. The CDR3 has 14 amino acids.

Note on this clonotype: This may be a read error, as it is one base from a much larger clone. The CDR3 protein is CANSTDRRAYEQYF. CDR3 in DNA: TGTGCCAACAGTACTGACAGGAGAGCCTACGAGCAGTACTTC. V usage is TRBV6-2 or TRBV6-3 and J usage is TRBJ2-7, with D perhaps matching TRBD1 (6 bases). CDR3 size: 14 residues. The V gene's germline CDR1 is MNHEY and CDR2 SVGEGT.

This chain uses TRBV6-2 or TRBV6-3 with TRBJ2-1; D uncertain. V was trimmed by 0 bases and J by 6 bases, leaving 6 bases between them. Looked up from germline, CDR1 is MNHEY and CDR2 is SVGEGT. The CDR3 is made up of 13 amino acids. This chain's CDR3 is CASSYSTANEQFF. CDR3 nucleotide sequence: TGTGCCAGCAGTTACTCGACGGCCAATGAGCAGTTCTTC.